This paragraph covers one T cell receptor (beta chain) sequence. Its antigen is unidentified. Separate from the approximately 670-subject first cohort was the approximately 130-subject validation cohort, to which the donors belonged. Sequencing used immunoSEQ multiplex PCR; TCRdb keeps in-frame clones, though not all of them. The sample holds some 120,000 clones, around 90% seen once. CDR3 size: 15 residues. Germline CDR1 reads MNHNS; CDR2 reads SASEGT. The junction had 4 bases not matched to a gene; V was cut back by 4 bases and J by 0 bases. This record belongs to a study of cytomegalovirus exposure and HLA in healthy donors. Study outcomes and limitations: Most TCR sequences showed up rarely, but some public TCRs showed up in many donors. The authors listed around 150 TCR beta chains as cytomegalovirus-associated. Accounts indicate the classifier identified cytomegalovirus status with strong specificity and sensitivity.

The specimen was PBMCs. The sequence was collected from a young woman in good health and CMV-seronegative. The chain has TRBV6-1 and TRBJ2-3; TRBD2 aligns across 7 bases. The CDR3 nucleotides are TGTGCCAGCAGTGCCGGACTAGGAAGCACAGATACGCAGTATTTT. Protein: CASSAGLGSTDTQYF.